This TCR beta chain was captured in a study of a mutant IDH1 vaccine in newly diagnosed glioma. Study-wide context: The vaccination schedule gave patients eight doses in weeks 1, 3, 5, 7, 11, 15, 19 and 23. Males made up about 60% and females about 40% of treated patients, whose mean age was roughly 40 years. Patients arrived already treated with radiotherapy, temozolomide, or both, most having had both.

The protocol was immunoSEQ multiplex PCR, while the TCRdb copy is restricted to in-frame clones and leaves out a portion. This repertoire shows tens of thousands of clones, 75% to 95% found once; its top ten account for roughly 0.56%. CDR3 size: 15 residues. Germline assignment: CDR1 ENHRY and CDR2 SYGVKD. V shed 5 bases and J 2 bases; nucleotides not matched to a gene: 7. The time point: week 5, during vaccination. In the vaccine, a single dose held 300 ug of the mutant IDH1 20-mer peptide, along with topical imiquimod. This clone was counted a few times. What it binds is unknown. Source: PBMCs, taken from a glioma patient whose treatment included an IDH1 peptide vaccine. This rearrangement joins TRBV10-3 to TRBJ2-7; 9 positions agree with TRBD1. The receptor's source is a woman aged 50 to 65 with glioma. CDR3 in DNA: TGTGCCATCAGTCCTAGGGACAGGGAGACCTACGAGCAGTACTTC. Translation: CAISPRDRETYEQYF.